This T cell receptor (beta chain) was identified during a study of sequential checkpoint blockade in melanoma (dated by TCRdb to the late 2010s). About the study as a whole: Patients were randomized 1:1 to first-line nivolumab followed by ipilimumab (arm A) or ipilimumab followed by nivolumab (arm B). Maintenance nivolumab was given following each of the two trial sequences.

In the paper's terms, the treatment or condition label means: randomized to nivolumab then ipilimumab (arm A) or the reverse (arm B). No trial patient had received prior DNA-damaging chemotherapy. Live CD3+CD8+ cells negative for CD19 and CD56 were sorted from thawed PBMCs on a FACS Aria II flow cytometer. The samples were obtained from melanoma patients enrolled in CheckMate 064, an open-label, randomized phase II trial testing sequential checkpoint blockade. Peripheral blood mononuclear cells were collected by leukapheresis, purified with Ficoll-Paque, and frozen in human serum with approximately 10% DMSO. Purity of sorted blood CD3+CD8+ cells was verified at >98% immediately after sorting, followed by DNA extraction. Points the paper makes about the study in general: The model for predicting response that combines TCR metrics with mutation burden needs to be validated in larger, independent patient cohorts.

TCRbeta CDR3 regions were immunosequenced from genomic DNA with the immunoSEQ Assay. Genomic DNA was amplified by bias-controlled multiplex PCR before high-throughput sequencing. Per the source publication's procedure: To quantify the absolute abundance of each unique TCRbeta CDR3 region, the sequences were collapsed and filtered. Clonality was defined as 1 minus Pielou's evenness and was calculated using productive rearrangements only. A previously published method was used to identify clones with significantly greater frequencies in on-treatment samples than in baseline samples. Sourced from immuneACCESS, this table was stored by TCRdb with only in-frame sequences that have V and J called. A share of the clones is absent; for the studies checked, an unresolved V gene accounts for under half, and the remainder has no known explanation. That table furnishes V, J and clone size, whereas the DNA furnished D and trimming. A total of approximately 11,000 clones appear in this sample, nearly 80% of them only once. The ten largest clonotypes hold about 11% of the sample.

CDR1 and CDR2 are read off the germline V gene as MRHNA and SNTAGT. Trimming takes 3 bases from V and 6 bases from J, and the germline ends sit 11 bases apart. The CDR3 measures 13 amino acids from cysteine to phenylalanine. The entry retains the CDR3 DNA only, 39 bases that are in frame from base 1. This clone was seen more than once but under ten times. Its antigen target is currently unknown. Base-call qualities are not available, and no considerably larger clone is one nucleotide away. The sequencing used CD8+ T cells sorted from blood (inferred from file names), collected from a patient given nivolumab and ipilimumab in sequence. The receptor was derived from a human donor with melanoma. The V and J segments used are TRBV6-4 and TRBJ1-1; the D gene remains uncertain. The CDR3 protein sequence reads: CASSEDGRAEAFF. In nucleotides, the sequence is TGTGCCAGCAGTGAGGACGGGAGGGCTGAAGCTTTCTTT.